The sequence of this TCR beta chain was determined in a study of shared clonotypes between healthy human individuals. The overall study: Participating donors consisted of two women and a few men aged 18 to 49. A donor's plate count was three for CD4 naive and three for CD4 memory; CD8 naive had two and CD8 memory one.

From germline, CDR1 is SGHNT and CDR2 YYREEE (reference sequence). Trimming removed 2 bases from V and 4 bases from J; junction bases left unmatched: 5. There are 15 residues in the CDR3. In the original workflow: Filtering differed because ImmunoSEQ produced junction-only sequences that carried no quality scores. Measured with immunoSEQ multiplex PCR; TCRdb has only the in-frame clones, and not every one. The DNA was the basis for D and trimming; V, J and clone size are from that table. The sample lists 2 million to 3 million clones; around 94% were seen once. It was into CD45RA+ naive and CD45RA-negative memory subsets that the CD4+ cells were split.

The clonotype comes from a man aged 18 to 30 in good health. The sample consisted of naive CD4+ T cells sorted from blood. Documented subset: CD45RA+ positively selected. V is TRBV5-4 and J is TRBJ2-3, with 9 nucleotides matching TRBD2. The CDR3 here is CASSFAGGPPDTQYF. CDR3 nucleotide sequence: TGTGCCAGCAGCTTCGCGGGAGGGCCACCAGATACGCAGTATTTT.